The rows below give T cell receptor beta chains drawn from one sample of a study of CD8 T cells in ankylosing spondylitis. Using its own MiXCR run on the 5' RACE reads, TCRdb lists one record per CDR3 protein. The data show 200,000 to 250,000 distinct CDR3 sequences, roughly 25% seen once. Sequencing was performed on blood, either unsorted or a sorted T cell fraction (not recorded which). The source is a male donor with ankylosing spondylitis or in good health (not recorded which). The CDR3 runs from the conserved cysteine through the conserved F or W. The D gene is left open where the match is weak. Size is omitted from some rows. Given values are once, few, many or a class for expanded clones.

v_gene,d_gene,j_gene,abundance,CDR3aa,CDR3nt
TRBV12-3/TRBV12-4,TRBD1,TRBJ2-7,few,CASSLASRGLTPSYEQYF,TGTGCCAGCAGTTTAGCGTCCAGGGGGCTTACTCCTTCCTACGAGCAGTACTTC
TRBV25-1,.,TRBJ2-2,many,CASRDFYTGELFF,TGTGCCAGCCGGGACTTCTACACCGGGGAGCTGTTTTTT
TRBV5-1,.,TRBJ2-7,.,CASSLLQGREQYF,TGCGCCAGCAGCTTGTTACAGGGTCGGGAGCAGTACTTC
TRBV20-1,.,TRBJ2-2,few,CSARTFTGELFF,TGCAGTGCTCGGACTTTCACCGGGGAGCTGTTTTTT
TRBV20-1,.,TRBJ1-5,.,CSARDGRRQGSRNQPQHF,TGCAGTGCTAGAGATGGCAGGCGGCAGGGAAGTCGCAATCAGCCCCAGCATTTT
TRBV11-2,TRBD2,TRBJ2-1,many,CASSLLSGRVAEQFF,TGTGCCAGCAGCTTGCTAAGCGGGAGGGTTGCCGAGCAGTTCTTC
TRBV20-1,.,TRBJ2-7,many,CSAEGHSYEQYF,TGCAGTGCCGAGGGACACTCCTACGAGCAGTACTTC
TRBV5-1,TRBD2,TRBJ2-7,many,CASSLAGSSGSGYEQYF,TGCGCCAGCAGCTTGGCTGGCTCTAGCGGGAGTGGGTACGAGCAGTACTTC
TRBV9,.,TRBJ2-3,many,CASSSGADTQYF,TGTGCCAGCAGCTCAGGGGCAGATACGCAGTATTTT
TRBV10-3,.,TRBJ1-2,few,CAISPEGYGYTF,TGTGCCATCAGCCCCGAAGGATATGGCTACACCTTC
TRBV12-3/TRBV12-4,.,TRBJ2-2,few,CASTPPGTYTGELFF,TGTGCCAGCACCCCCCCCGGGACTTACACCGGGGAGCTGTTTTTT
TRBV5-5,.,TRBJ2-1,few,CASSLGLNEQFF,TGTGCCAGCAGCTTGGGTCTCAATGAGCAGTTCTTC
TRBV20-1,.,TRBJ1-2,many,CSAQKGGGVFGYTF,TGCAGTGCTCAGAAGGGGGGCGGTGTTTTTGGCTACACCTTC
TRBV4-2,.,TRBJ1-4,.,CASSQVQGPYPNEKLFF,TGTGCCAGCAGCCAAGTCCAAGGCCCATACCCTAATGAAAAACTGTTTTTT
TRBV20-1,.,TRBJ2-7,.,CSARDLGRGEQYF,TGCAGTGCTAGAGATCTAGGGAGGGGGGAGCAGTACTTC
TRBV3-1,.,TRBJ2-1,many,CASSHTAGSSHNEQFF,TGTGCCAGCAGCCATACCGCGGGATCATCCCACAATGAGCAGTTCTTC
TRBV19,.,TRBJ2-2,.,CASRGPINTGELFF,TGTGCCAGTAGGGGGCCGATCAACACCGGGGAGCTGTTTTTT
TRBV12-3/TRBV12-4,.,TRBJ2-7,.,CASMSGRDGYEQYF,TGTGCCAGCATGAGTGGGCGGGATGGATACGAGCAGTACTTC
TRBV20-1,.,TRBJ2-1,.,CSAPKGSSYNEQFF,TGCAGTGCTCCCAAGGGCAGCTCCTACAATGAGCAGTTCTTC
TRBV18,.,TRBJ1-1,few,CASSLDSVNTEAFF,TGTGCCAGCTCACTGGACAGTGTGAACACTGAAGCTTTCTTT
TRBV24-1,.,TRBJ2-1,.,CATSDQGGAYNEQFF,TGTGCCACCAGTGATCAGGGAGGTGCCTACAATGAGCAGTTCTTC
TRBV7-8,TRBD2,TRBJ2-1,.,CASSLLGLGGVDEQFF,TGTGCCAGCAGCTTACTGGGACTAGGAGGAGTCGATGAGCAGTTCTTC
TRBV29-1,.,TRBJ2-5,.,CSVRRLLEETQYF,TGCAGCGTTCGCCGCTTATTAGAAGAGACCCAGTACTTC
TRBV6-5,.,TRBJ1-4,once,CASSYATTEKLFF,TGTGCCAGCAGTTACGCAACAACTGAAAAACTGTTTTTT
TRBV7-2,.,TRBJ2-7,many,CASSSTRYEQYF,TGTGCCAGCAGCTCCACCCGCTACGAGCAGTACTTC
TRBV24-1,TRBD1,TRBJ2-2,few,CATSDPGTGGAGELFF,TGTGCCACCAGTGATCCCGGGACAGGGGGGGCCGGGGAGCTGTTTTTT
TRBV12-3/TRBV12-4,.,TRBJ1-2,many,CASSLSHNYGYTF,TGTGCCAGCAGTTTATCCCATAACTATGGCTACACCTTC
TRBV20-1,.,TRBJ2-7,few,CRATTSYEQYF,TGCAGGGCCACCACTAGTTACGAGCAGTACTTC
TRBV29-1,.,TRBJ2-1,.,CSVRKGVYNEQFF,TGCAGCGTACGAAAAGGGGTCTACAATGAGCAGTTCTTC
TRBV4-3,TRBD2,TRBJ2-1,.,CASSHQAGGSYNEQFF,TGCGCCAGCAGCCACCAAGCGGGAGGCTCCTACAATGAGCAGTTCTTC
TRBV7-2,.,TRBJ2-1,.,CASSLGQVYNEQFF,TGTGCCAGCAGCTTAGGCCAGGTCTACAATGAGCAGTTCTTC
TRBV20-1,TRBD1,TRBJ1-3,.,CSAGTGYRNTIYF,TGCAGTGCCGGGACAGGGTACAGAAACACCATATATTTT
TRBV12-3/TRBV12-4,TRBD1,TRBJ1-1,.,CASSPGQLNTEAFF,TGTGCCAGCAGTCCGGGACAGCTGAACACTGAAGCTTTCTTT
TRBV11-1,.,TRBJ2-2,many,CASSPFIELEKTGELFF,TGTGCCAGCAGCCCTTTTATTGAGTTAGAGAAAACCGGGGAGCTGTTTTTT
TRBV25-1,.,TRBJ2-2,few,CASRDWGTGELFF,TGTGCCAGCAGGGATTGGGGGACCGGGGAGCTGTTTTTT
TRBV20-1,.,TRBJ2-2,many,CSARVNAELFF,TGCAGTGCTAGAGTTAACGCGGAGCTGTTTTTT
TRBV6-2/TRBV6-3,.,TRBJ2-2,.,CASSYAGELFF,TGTGCCAGCAGTTACGCCGGGGAGCTGTTTTTT